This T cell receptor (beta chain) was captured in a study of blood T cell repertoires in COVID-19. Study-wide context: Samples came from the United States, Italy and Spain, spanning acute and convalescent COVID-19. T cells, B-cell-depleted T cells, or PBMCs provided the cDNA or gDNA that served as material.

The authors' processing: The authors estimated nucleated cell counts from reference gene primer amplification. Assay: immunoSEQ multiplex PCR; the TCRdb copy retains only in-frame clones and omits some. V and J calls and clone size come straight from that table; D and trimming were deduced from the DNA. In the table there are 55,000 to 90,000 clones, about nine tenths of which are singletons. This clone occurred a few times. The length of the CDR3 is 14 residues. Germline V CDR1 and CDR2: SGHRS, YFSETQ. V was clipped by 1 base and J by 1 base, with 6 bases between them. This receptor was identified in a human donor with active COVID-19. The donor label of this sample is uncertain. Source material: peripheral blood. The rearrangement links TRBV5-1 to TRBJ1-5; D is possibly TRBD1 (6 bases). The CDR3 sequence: CASSLTGSNQPQHF. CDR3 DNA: TGCGCCAGCAGCTTGACAGGGAGCAATCAGCCCCAGCATTTT. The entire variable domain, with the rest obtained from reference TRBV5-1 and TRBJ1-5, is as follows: KAGVTQTPRYLIKTRGQQVTLSCSPISGHRSVSWYQQTPGQGLQFLFEYFSETQRNKGNFPGRFSGRQFSNSRSEMNVSTLELGDSALYLCASSLTGSNQPQHFGDGTRLSIL.